This T cell receptor beta chain was profiled in a study of blood T cell repertoires in COVID-19. Seattle researchers signed up patients amid active infection and tracked them longitudinally. Germline V gene sequence: CDR1 SGHAT, CDR2 FQDESV (reference sequence). Trimming pared 6 bases from V and 2 bases from J, leaving 12 bases between. This CDR3 has 14 residues. The assay was immunoSEQ multiplex PCR, and TCRdb's table has in-frame clones only and misses some. The sample has a few hundred thousand clones, roughly 85% seen once. The chain links TRBV11-1 to TRBJ2-3, with a tentative D call TRBD1 (6 bases). The origin of this receptor is a woman between 65 and 79 years old with COVID-19, enrolled during active disease. What was sequenced was peripheral blood. The CDR3 DNA follows: TGTGCCAGCAGTCCTGACAGGAACACAGATACGCAGTATTTT. The encoded protein is CASSPDRNTDTQYF.